This TCR beta chain originates from a study of cytomegalovirus exposure and HLA in healthy donors. Overall study: The Caucasian-associated ancestry cluster contained 81% of the approximately 400 genotyped donors.

The study ran its PCR with 60 Vbeta and 13 Jbeta primers. The table came from immunoSEQ multiplex PCR; TCRdb's copy has only in-frame clones and leaves some out. The table shows fewer than 250,000 clones, with more than 80% occurring only once. The CDR3 runs 16 residues. The J segment lost 11 bases and the V segment lost 1 base, leaving 13 bases of the junction unmatched. The V gene's germline CDR1 is SGHRS and CDR2 YFSETQ. This clone was counted between two and nine times. Healthy donors of bone marrow made up the group. The sequence was collected from a man aged 30-40 years in good health and CMV-seronegative. V usage is TRBV5-1 and J usage is TRBJ2-2; TRBD1 matches 8 bases. The material sequenced was PBMCs. The chain's CDR3 is CASSLRWDQGAEELFF. For the CDR3, the DNA is TGCGCCAGCAGCTTGAGGTGGGATCAGGGGGCGGAAGAGCTGTTTTTT.